A single sample gave rise to the 27 T cell receptor beta chains below, sequenced in a study of Graves' ophthalmopathy and Graves' hyperthyroidism. Amplification targeted the TCR beta CDR3 regions, with RNA transcripts as the source material. Second-round multiplex PCR came after a first-round RT-PCR that employed HTBI primers. TCRdb reprocessed the multiplex PCR reads with MiXCR, giving one entry per CDR3 protein. The data hold around 1,200,000 distinct CDR3 sequences, with 35% to 40% observed a single time. Sequenced: peripheral blood or thyroid tissue (not recorded which). The receptor source for this set is an adult man with Graves' hyperthyroidism.

The J gene is TRBJ1-2, the V gene TRBV29-1; 8 bases map to TRBD1. With V trimmed by 6 bases and J by 8 bases, 14 bases remained unmatched. The germline gives CDR1 SQVTM, CDR2 ANQGSEA. The CDR3 is 14 residues long. As DNA, the CDR3 is TGCAGCGTGGAGGGCCGTGACAGGGGAGTCGGCTACACCTTC. Translation gives CSVEGRDRGVGYTF.

This rearrangement joins TRBV29-1 to TRBJ1-2, with D possibly being TRBD1 (5 bases). The CDR3 extends over 11 amino acids. Germline-derived CDR1 and CDR2 are SQVTM and ANQGSEA. With 5 bases removed from V and 5 bases from J, the gap between germline ends came to 9 bases. The CDR3 DNA reads TGCAGCGTTTTGGGGCAGTATGGCTACACCTTC. This codes for CSVLGQYGYTF. Full variable domain (remainder filled in from reference TRBV29-1 and TRBJ1-2): SAVISQKPSRDICQRGTSLTIQCQVDSQVTMMFWYRQQPGQSLTLIATANQGSEATYESGFVIDKFPISRPNLTFSTLTVSNMSPEDSSIYLCSVLGQYGYTFGSGTRLTVV.

The chain couples TRBV25-1 to TRBJ2-7; D may be TRBD1 or TRBD2 (5 bases each). Between the trimmed V and J ends, which lost 4 bases and 7 bases, there was a span of 20 bases. CDR1 and CDR2 from the germline V gene are MGHDK and SYGVNS. The CDR3 length is 15 residues. The CDR3 DNA reads TGTGCCAGCAGTGCGGCAGGGAGCTCCTACAATGAGCAGTACTTC. The encoded protein is CASSAAGSSYNEQYF.

This clonotype was counted at least ten times. V usage is TRBV19 and J usage is TRBJ2-5; D gene ambiguous. V lost 1 base, J lost 3 bases, and 6 bases lay in between. The V gene's germline CDR1 is LNHDA and CDR2 SQIVND (reference sequence). This CDR3 contains 13 residues. The CDR3 DNA is TGTGCCAGTAGTATAGTGGGCAAAGAGACCCAGTACTTC. The encoded protein is CASSIVGKETQYF.

V and J are TRBV12-3 or TRBV12-4 and TRBJ1-1; D is unresolved. The V and J ends lost 5 bases and 1 base respectively, with 8 bases between them. The CDR3 runs to 13 residues. The CDR3 sequence is CASSRLKNTEAFF. The CDR3 DNA reads TGTGCCAGCAGTAGGTTAAAGAACACTGAAGCTTTCTTT.

The V and J genes are TRBV2 and TRBJ2-7, with 10 bases identical to TRBD1. This CDR3 region has 14 residues. Germline CDR1 reads SNHLY; CDR2 reads FYNNEI. V trimming: 4 bases; J trimming: 6 bases; junction bases outside the gene matches: 6. DNA of the CDR3: TGTGCCAGCAGTGCCGGGACAGGGGACGTCGAGCAGTACTTC. It translates to CASSAGTGDVEQYF.

J is TRBJ1-1 and V is TRBV10-3; perhaps TRBD1 as D (5 bases). The CDR3 sequence is 11 residues long. Germline V gene lookup returns CDR1 ENHRY and CDR2 SYGVKD. V was cut by 9 bases and J by 5 bases, with 10 bases left in between. CDR3 in amino acids: CAINGGTEAFF. The CDR3 DNA sequence: TGTGCCATTAACGGGGGTACTGAAGCTTTCTTT.

There are many counts of this clonotype. V and J are TRBV9 and TRBJ2-2; 8 bases agree with TRBD1. V gave up 3 bases and J gave up 2 bases; unmatched junction bases: 6. The CDR3 totals 16 residues. Germline V gene data show CDR1 as SGDLS and CDR2 as YYNGEE. CDR3 coding DNA: TGTGCCAGCAGCGCCAGGACAGGGACCAACACCGGGGAGCTGTTTTTT. Protein product: CASSARTGTNTGELFF.

This clonotype was recorded a few times. The chain employs TRBV9 and TRBJ2-2; TRBD1 matches 10 bases. CDR1 and CDR2 (germline): SGDLS, YYNGEE. This CDR3 is built from 17 residues. V lost 0 bases and J lost 4; bases outside the gene matches: 6. DNA for the CDR3: TGTGCCAGCAGCGTAGGCTGGACAGGGGGTTTCACCGGGGAGCTGTTTTTT. Translation: CASSVGWTGGFTGELFF. The variable domain in full, completed from reference TRBV9 and TRBJ2-2, reads DSGVTQTPKHLITATGQRVTLRCSPRSGDLSVYWYQQSLDQGLQFLIQYYNGEERAKGNILERFSAQQFPDLHSELNLSSLELGDSALYFCASSVGWTGGFTGELFFGEGSRLTVL.

In this sample, this clonotype turned up many times. The rearrangement links TRBV10-3 to TRBJ2-5; the D gene is possibly TRBD2 (5 bases). Germline CDR1 ENHRY, CDR2 SYGVKD. CDR3 length: 17 amino acids. V lost 0 bases, J lost 1 base, and 15 bases lay in between. As DNA, the CDR3 is TGTGCCATCAGTGAGTCGGCTCGTGGGAGAATCCAAGAGACCCAGTACTTC. Translating gives CAISESARGRIQETQYF.

This clonotype was seen a few times. The chain uses TRBV28 and TRBJ2-7; no firm D call. Per the germline V gene, CDR1 is MDHEN and CDR2 is SYDVKM. The CDR3 runs 14 residues. V was trimmed by 11 bases and J by 5 bases, leaving 22 bases between them. CDR3 loop: CAGRRNSDVDEQYF. The DNA for the CDR3 is TGTGCCGGTCGAAGGAACAGCGACGTCGACGAGCAGTACTTC. The full variable domain, rest sourced from reference TRBV28 and TRBJ2-7, is DVKVTQSSRYLVKRTGEKVFLECVQDMDHENMFWYRQDPGLGLRLIYFSYDVKMKEKGDIPEGYSVSREKKERFSLILESASTNQTSMYLCAGRRNSDVDEQYFGPGTRLTVT.

This chain connects TRBV29-1 to TRBJ1-4; D is unresolved. The CDR3 spans 14 residues. With 2 bases removed from V and 5 bases from J, the gap between germline ends came to 12 bases. Germline CDR1 reads SQVTM; CDR2 reads ANQGSEA. The CDR3 loop is CSVELRAKNEKLFF. CDR3 bases: TGCAGCGTTGAATTGAGAGCTAAAAATGAAAAACTGTTTTTT.

The chain uses TRBV20-1 and TRBJ1-5, with 9 bases that match TRBD1. The CDR3 has 13 residues. CDR1 is DFQATT, CDR2 SNEGSKA, per germline (reference sequence). The trim removed 6 bases at V and 5 bases at J, leaving 5 bases unmatched. The CDR3 DNA sequence: TGCAGTGCCAGGACAGGGGCCCATCAGCCCCAGCATTTT. Amino acid sequence: CSARTGAHQPQHF.

About this clonotype: The germline gene is not matched at one end of the junction; a read error may be the cause. The chain is built from TRBV19 and TRBJ2-6, with TRBD2 as a possible D gene (7 bases). Per germline, CDR1 LNHDA and CDR2 SQIVND (reference sequence). The CDR3 covers 16 residues. The CDR3 region has the DNA TGTGCCAATAGTATAAGGGGGGGCTCTGGGGCCAACGTCCTGACTTTC. Encoded protein: CANSIRGGSGANVLTF.

In its sample, this clonotype was seen many times. V gene TRBV19 combines with J gene TRBJ1-2, with 7 positions matching TRBD1. Germline CDR1 reads LNHDA; CDR2 reads SQIVND (reference sequence). The V gene end was trimmed by 7 bases and the J gene end by 4 bases; junction bases not matched to a gene: 12. The CDR3 consists of 15 residues. The CDR3 region is CASTKGARPIYGYTF. The CDR3 DNA reads as TGTGCCAGTACTAAGGGGGCGCGACCCATCTATGGCTACACCTTC.

This clonotype was observed at least ten times. V gene TRBV19 combines with J gene TRBJ1-5; 8 nucleotides align to TRBD1. The ends lost 8 bases at V and 7 bases at J; junction bases unmatched: 4. Germline loops: CDR1 LNHDA, CDR2 SQIVND (reference sequence). The CDR3 length is 12 residues. The CDR3 nucleotides are TGTGCCAGTGGACAGGGTGTGCAGCCCCAGCATTTT. Translation gives CASGQGVQPQHF.

This clonotype was detected a few times. The V and J genes are TRBV6-5 and TRBJ1-2; the D is unclear. The V gene's germline CDR1 is MNHEY and CDR2 SVGAGI. V lost 2 bases to trimming and J lost 4 bases, with 8 bases between them. This CDR3 has 13 residues. This CDR3 reads CASSYDRSYGYTF. The CDR3 DNA reads as TGTGCCAGCAGTTACGACCGAAGCTATGGCTACACCTTC.

In its sample, this clonotype was seen many times. This sequence joins TRBV19 and TRBJ1-1; D is unclear. V lost 0 bases and J 2 bases, leaving 10 bases between the germline ends. The CDR3 consists of 15 residues. Germline CDR1 LNHDA, CDR2 SQIVND (reference sequence). The CDR3 reads CASSIDEGINTEAFF. DNA of the CDR3: TGTGCCAGTAGTATAGATGAAGGAATCAACACTGAAGCTTTCTTT.

In this sample, this clonotype turned up once. Given a much more abundant clone one base away, this may be a read error. The chain joins TRBV2 to TRBJ2-5; TRBD1 might be the D (7 bases). Germline CDR1 reads SNHLY; CDR2 reads FYNNEI. The CDR3 sequence is 15 residues long. Trimming took off 2 bases at V and 6 bases at J, with 16 bases between the two ends. The CDR3 reads CASSESVRGEKTQYF. CDR3 in DNA: TGTGCCAGCAGTGAATCGGTCAGGGGGGAAAAGACCCAGTACTTC.

The CDR3, as DNA: TGTGCCAGTAGCGGACATCAGCAGGATGGCTACACCTTC. It specifies CASSGHQQDGYTF. The rearrangement uses TRBV19 and TRBJ1-2; possible D gene TRBD1, 5 bases. In germline, CDR1 is LNHDA, CDR2 SQIVND (reference sequence). The ends were cut back, 6 bases at V and 6 bases at J, with 14 bases in the middle. The CDR3 has 13 residues. The complete variable domain, with remaining parts taken from reference TRBV19 and TRBJ1-2, reads DGGITQSPKYLFRKEGQNVTLSCEQNLNHDAMYWYRQDPGQGLRLIYYSQIVNDFQKGDIAEGYSVSREKKESFPLTVTSAQKNPTAFYLCASSGHQQDGYTFGSGTRLTVV.

For this clonotype: A read error may account for a junction end that differs from germline. The chain combines TRBV10-3 with TRBJ1-5; perhaps TRBD1 as D (5 bases). The CDR3 is 15 amino acids. Looked up from germline, CDR1 is ENHRY and CDR2 is SYGVKD. The CDR3 region is CASSEGARGYQPQHF. Here the CDR3 DNA reads TGTGCCAGCAGTGAAGGCGCGAGGGGATATCAGCCCCAGCATTTT.

This clonotype was found many times. The chain is built from TRBV7-3 and TRBJ2-5, with D maybe TRBD1 (7 bases). Trimming removed 5 bases from V and 4 bases from J, with 20 bases in between. This CDR3 has 16 amino acids. The germline V gene has CDR1 SGHTA and CDR2 FQGTGA. CDR3 DNA: TGTGCCAGCAGCCCGACAGGGCACGGGAGCGGAGAGACCCAGTACTTC. It codes for CASSPTGHGSGETQYF.

The V call is TRBV10-2, the J call TRBJ2-7; either TRBD1 or TRBD2 may fit D (5 bases each). Germline loops: CDR1 WSHSY, CDR2 SAAADI. Trimming removed 3 bases at V and 1 base at J, with 25 bases between. The CDR3 spans 19 residues. The CDR3 region is CASSDSGQGQGGGSYEQYF. CDR3 bases: TGCGCCAGCAGTGACTCCGGGCAGGGCCAAGGCGGAGGATCCTACGAGCAGTACTTC.

This rearrangement joins TRBV7-9 to TRBJ1-3, with unresolved D. V was shortened by 6 bases and J by 0 bases, with 21 bases between the two germline ends. The germline V gene encodes CDR1 SEHNR and CDR2 FQNEAQ (reference sequence). This CDR3 is 18 amino acids long. The CDR3 protein is CASSLSRDYVSSGNTIYF. Here the CDR3 DNA reads TGTGCCAGCAGTCTCAGCCGAGACTATGTAAGCTCTGGAAACACCATATATTTT.

Points on this clonotype: A much larger clone differs from this one at a single base, so this may be a read error. This is likely a read error, given that the CDR3 carries no conserved phenylalanine or tryptophan at its end. The chain joins TRBV9 to TRBJ1-2, with 10 positions matching TRBD1. Per germline, CDR1 SGDLS and CDR2 YYNGEE. V dropped 5 bases and J dropped 4; count of bases not matched to a gene: 14. This CDR3 comprises 17 residues. CDR3 residues: CASSLPGQGLIIYGYTL. The CDR3 DNA is TGTGCCAGCAGTCTTCCGGGACAGGGGCTTATCATCTATGGCTACACCCTC.

This sequence joins TRBV13 and TRBJ1-6, with D perhaps TRBD1 (6 bases). Germline CDR1 reads PRHDT; CDR2 reads FYEKMQ (reference sequence). The CDR3 sequence is 16 residues long. V was cut by 8 bases and J by 3 bases, with 17 bases left in between. The CDR3: CASGVDRRVYNSPLHF. CDR3 nucleotides: TGTGCCAGCGGAGTAGACAGGAGGGTCTATAATTCACCCCTCCACTTT.

This clonotype was observed at least ten times. The chain uses TRBV10-2 and TRBJ2-3, with D hard to call. The V gene's germline CDR1 is WSHSY and CDR2 SAAADI. Trimming took off 3 bases at V and 3 bases at J, with 10 bases between the two ends. The CDR3 covers 14 residues. CDR3 sequence reads: CASSERQKTDTQYF. CDR3 nucleotides: TGCGCCAGCAGTGAACGGCAGAAGACAGATACGCAGTATTTT.